The clone carrying this T cell receptor (beta chain) was picked up a small number of times. The CDR3 extends over 14 amino acids. CDR1 LNHDA and CDR2 SQIVND come from the germline V gene (reference sequence). The V and J ends lost 5 bases and 1 base respectively, with 9 bases between them. This record belongs to a study of blood T cell repertoires in COVID-19. Overall study: The origin of the acute and convalescent COVID-19 samples was the United States, Italy and Spain. Sources were T cells, B-cell-depleted T cells, or PBMCs; the material itself was cDNA or gDNA.

In the source study's methods: Researchers report that nucleated cell counts were estimated from reference gene primer amplification. Assay used: immunoSEQ multiplex PCR; TCRdb lists only in-frame clones, some missing. Clonal size and the V and J genes are those of that table, whereas D and trimming came from the DNA. The sample holds approximately 110,000 clones, 55% to 75% seen once. Sequencing was done on a sample of peripheral blood. This TCR came from a human donor with acute or convalescent COVID-19. The donor label of this sample is uncertain. The rearrangement joins TRBV19 to TRBJ2-1; D is perhaps TRBD2 (6 bases). The CDR3 DNA reads as TGTGCCAGTAGTCGGGAGCCTTCCTACAATGAGCAGTTCTTC. Translated: CASSREPSYNEQFF.